The sample holds many counts of the clone carrying this T cell receptor beta chain. One junction end disagrees with the germline gene, perhaps due to a read error. The record originates from a study of beta chain features in type 1 diabetes. Germline assignment: CDR1 SSHAT and CDR2 FNYEAQ (reference sequence). The CDR3 sequence is 15 residues long. The whole isolated RNA underwent reverse transcription, so sequencing captured expressed TCRB transcripts. Assay used: immunoSEQ multiplex PCR; TCRdb lists only in-frame clones, some missing. Seen here are hundreds of thousands of clones, roughly 15% observed once, and the top ten hold 5.5% to 7.5%.

The source material was central memory CD4+ T cells from blood. V is TRBV7-7 and J is TRBJ2-5; D tentatively fits TRBD1 or TRBD2 (5 bases each). The TCR comes from a man under 40 in good health. The CDR3 coding sequence is TGTGCTAGCAGCTCGGGACGGACTTGGGGAGAGACCCAGTACTTC. It translates to CASSSGRTWGETQYF.